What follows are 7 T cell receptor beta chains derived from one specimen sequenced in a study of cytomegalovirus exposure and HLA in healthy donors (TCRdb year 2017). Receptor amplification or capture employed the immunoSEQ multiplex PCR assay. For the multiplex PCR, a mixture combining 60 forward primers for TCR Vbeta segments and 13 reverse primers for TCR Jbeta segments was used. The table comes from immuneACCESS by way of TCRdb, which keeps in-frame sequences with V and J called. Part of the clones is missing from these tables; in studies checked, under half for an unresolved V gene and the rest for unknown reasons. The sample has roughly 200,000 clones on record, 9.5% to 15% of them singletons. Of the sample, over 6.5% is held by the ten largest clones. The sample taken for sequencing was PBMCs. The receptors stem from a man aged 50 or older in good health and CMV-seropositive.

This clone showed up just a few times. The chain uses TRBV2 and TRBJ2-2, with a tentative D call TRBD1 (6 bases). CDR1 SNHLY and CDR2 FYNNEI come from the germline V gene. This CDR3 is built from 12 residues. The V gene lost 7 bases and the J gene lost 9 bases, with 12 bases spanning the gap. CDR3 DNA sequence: TGTGCCAGCAAGGGGGAAACCCGGGAGCTGTTTTTT. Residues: CASKGETRELFF.

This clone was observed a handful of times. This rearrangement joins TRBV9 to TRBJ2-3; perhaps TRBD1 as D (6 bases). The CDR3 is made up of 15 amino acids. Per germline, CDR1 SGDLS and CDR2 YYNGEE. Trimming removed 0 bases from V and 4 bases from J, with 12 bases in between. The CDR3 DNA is TGTGCCAGCAGCGTAGAGGGGACATTAGCAGATACGCAGTATTTT. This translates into CASSVEGTLADTQYF.

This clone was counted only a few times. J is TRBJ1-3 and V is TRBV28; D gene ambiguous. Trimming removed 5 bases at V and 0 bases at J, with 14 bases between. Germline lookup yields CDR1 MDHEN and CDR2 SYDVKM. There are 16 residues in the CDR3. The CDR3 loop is CASSPPTPSSGNTIYF. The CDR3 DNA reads TGTGCCAGCAGTCCCCCGACACCCAGCTCTGGAAACACCATATATTTT.

In nucleotides, the CDR3 is TGCGCCAGCAGCTCCCTTTACGAGCAGTACTTC. Translating it yields CASSSLYEQYF. The chain uses TRBV5-1 and TRBJ2-7; D gene ambiguous. In germline, CDR1 is SGHRS, CDR2 YFSETQ. This CDR3 region has 11 residues. Trimming stripped 3 bases from V and 4 bases from J, with 5 bases between. The complete variable domain, with remaining parts taken from reference TRBV5-1 and TRBJ2-7, reads KAGVTQTPRYLIKTRGQQVTLSCSPISGHRSVSWYQQTPGQGLQFLFEYFSETQRNKGNFPGRFSGRQFSNSRSEMNVSTLELGDSALYLCASSSLYEQYFGPGTRLTVT.

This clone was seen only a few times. The CDR3 bases are TGTGCCAGTAGTATAGGGTCAGGGATGCAGCCCCAGCATTTT. It is translated as CASSIGSGMQPQHF. The V gene is TRBV19, the J gene TRBJ1-5, with TRBD1 as a possible D gene (5 bases). The germline V gene has CDR1 LNHDA and CDR2 SQIVND (reference sequence). V was shortened by 1 base and J by 7 bases, with 11 bases between the two germline ends. The CDR3 consists of 14 residues.

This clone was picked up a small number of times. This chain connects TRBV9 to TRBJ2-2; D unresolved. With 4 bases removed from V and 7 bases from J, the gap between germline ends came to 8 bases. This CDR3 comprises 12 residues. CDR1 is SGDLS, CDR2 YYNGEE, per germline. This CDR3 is CASSLSGGELFF. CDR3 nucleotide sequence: TGTGCCAGCAGCCTCTCGGGCGGGGAGCTGTTTTTT.

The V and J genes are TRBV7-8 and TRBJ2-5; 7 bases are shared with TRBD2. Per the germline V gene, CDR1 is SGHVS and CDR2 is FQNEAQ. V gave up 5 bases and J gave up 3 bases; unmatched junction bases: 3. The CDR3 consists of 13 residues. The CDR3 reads CASSPSGKETQYF. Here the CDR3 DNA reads TGTGCCAGCAGCCCCAGCGGGAAAGAGACCCAGTACTTC. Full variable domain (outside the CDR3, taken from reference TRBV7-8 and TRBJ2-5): GAGVSQSPRYKVAKRGQDVALRCDPISGHVSLFWYQQALGQGPEFLTYFQNEAQLDKSGLPSDRFFAERPEGSVSTLKIQRTQQEDSAVYLCASSPSGKETQYFGPGTRLLVL.